This T cell receptor (beta chain) was retrieved from a study of blood T cell repertoires in COVID-19. The table came from immunoSEQ multiplex PCR; TCRdb's copy has only in-frame clones and leaves some out. The repertoire holds roughly 200,000 clones, with approximately 86% as singletons. The V and J ends lost 4 bases and 2 bases, in that order; junction bases with no gene match: 2. Looked up from germline, CDR1 is LNHDA and CDR2 is SQIVND (reference sequence). CDR3 length: 14 residues. Participants, about 18 to 100 years old, spanned more than 20 US areas. The J gene is TRBJ1-5, the V gene TRBV19; 7 bases agree with TRBD1. This TCR was sampled from a man between 18 and 35 years old with acute COVID-19. The specimen sequenced was PBMCs or T cells enriched from blood (not recorded which). The CDR3 is CASSSTGGNQPQHF. The CDR3 region has the DNA TGTGCCAGTAGTAGTACAGGGGGCAATCAGCCCCAGCATTTT.